Many counts were recorded for the clone carrying this TCR beta chain. What it binds is unknown. The data originate from a study of T cells in Graves' hyperthyroidism and ophthalmopathy. The study's findings and limits: Stable hyperthyroidism and ophthalmopathy were separated using 13 V-J signatures.

The germline CDR1 and CDR2 sequences are SGHAT and FQNNGV. The ends were cut back, 1 base at V and 1 base at J, with 14 bases in the middle. The CDR3 extends over 17 amino acids. The TCR beta CDR3 regions underwent amplification using RNA transcripts as the source. The HTBI set primed first-round TCR CDR3 RT-PCR. Each CDR3 protein is one row after TCRdb ran MiXCR on the multiplex PCR reads. This repertoire shows hundreds of thousands of distinct CDR3 sequences, 14% found once; its top ten account for roughly 10%. The chain has TRBV11-2 and TRBJ2-1; D may be TRBD2 (7 bases). This sequence originates from a woman in her late teens or twenties with Graves' hyperthyroidism. The sequenced material came from blood. CDR3 amino acids: CASSLVGGAGSYNEQFF. The CDR3, as DNA: TGTGCCAGCAGCTTAGTGGGGGGGGCCGGGTCCTACAATGAGCAGTTCTTC.